The 12 T cell receptor beta chains listed next were all sequenced from one sample in a study of blood T cell repertoires in COVID-19. Assay used: immunoSEQ multiplex PCR; TCRdb lists only in-frame clones, some missing. The sample consists of a few hundred thousand clones, around 92% of them appearing once. Sequencing used peripheral blood. The receptors shown here come from a young woman with COVID-19, enrolled during active disease.

The chain couples TRBV3-1 (or the pseudogene TRBV3-2) to TRBJ2-2; no reliable D call. The V gene's germline CDR1 is LGHDT and CDR2 YNNKEL (reference sequence). Trimming removed 4 bases from V and 5 bases from J, with 11 bases in between. The length of the CDR3 is 14 residues. CDR3 amino acids: CASSPFVTTGELFF. CDR3 nucleotide sequence: TGTGCCAGCAGCCCATTCGTGACTACCGGGGAGCTGTTTTTT.

This clone was counted only a few times. The CDR3 DNA sequence: TGTGCCAGCAGCCCAGGGGGTTTCGAACAAGAGACCCAGTACTTC. It encodes CASSPGGFEQETQYF. The J gene is TRBJ2-5, the V gene TRBV11-3, with 7 positions matching TRBD1. CDR3 size: 15 residues. The V and J ends lost 5 bases and 2 bases, in that order; junction bases with no gene match: 8. The germline V gene has CDR1 SGHNT and CDR2 YENEEA.

This sequence joins TRBV19 and TRBJ1-5; TRBD1 agrees at 10 bases. This CDR3 contains 16 residues. V trimming: 6 bases; J trimming: 3 bases; junction bases outside the gene matches: 8. Germline CDR1 and CDR2: LNHDA and SQIVND (reference sequence). For the CDR3, the DNA is TGTGCCAGTAGGAAGACAGGGGGCATGAACAATCAGCCCCAGCATTTT. This codes for CASRKTGGMNNQPQHF. Looking up the rest from reference TRBV19 and TRBJ1-5 gives the full variable domain: DGGITQSPKYLFRKEGQNVTLSCEQNLNHDAMYWYRQDPGQGLRLIYYSQIVNDFQKGDIAEGYSVSREKKESFPLTVTSAQKNPTAFYLCASRKTGGMNNQPQHFGDGTRLSIL.

The chain combines TRBV19 with TRBJ1-2; no clear D gene. Germline V lookup: CDR1 LNHDA, CDR2 SQIVND (reference sequence). The CDR3 has 17 residues. V was pared by 7 bases and J by 0 bases, with 21 bases between. The DNA of the CDR3 is TGTGCCAGTAATGGTCGGGGAGGGAGGGAGGCTAACTATGGCTACACCTTC. Residues: CASNGRGGREANYGYTF. Variable domain in full (rest from reference TRBV19 and TRBJ1-2): DGGITQSPKYLFRKEGQNVTLSCEQNLNHDAMYWYRQDPGQGLRLIYYSQIVNDFQKGDIAEGYSVSREKKESFPLTVTSAQKNPTAFYLCASNGRGGREANYGYTFGSGTRLTVV.

The gene calls are TRBV5-1 and TRBJ1-1, with D hard to call. The CDR3 runs 15 residues. V lost 5 bases, J lost 3 bases, and 17 bases lay in between. CDR1 and CDR2 from the germline V gene are SGHRS and YFSETQ. The CDR3 DNA reads TGCGCCAGCAGACGCGGCCGCGGTGCGGACACTGAAGCTTTCTTT. It codes for CASRRGRGADTEAFF.

The V gene is TRBV27, the J gene TRBJ2-3; 9 bases agree with TRBD1. This CDR3 region has 17 residues. Germline CDR1 reads MNHEY; CDR2 reads SMNVEV (reference sequence). Unmatched junction bases numbered 10, after V lost 1 base and J lost 5 bases. The CDR3 bases are TGTGCCAGCAGTTTATGGAGGTGGGGGGACAGGGAAGATACGCAGTATTTT. As protein: CASSLWRWGDREDTQYF.

V usage is TRBV11-2 and J usage is TRBJ1-2; no firm D call. The germline V gene has CDR1 SGHAT and CDR2 FQNNGV. V lost 1 base to trimming and J lost 4 bases, with 7 bases between them. CDR3 length: 13 amino acids. The DNA for the CDR3 is TGTGCCAGCAGCTTAGGGAGAGCCTATGGCTACACCTTC. It specifies CASSLGRAYGYTF.

This sequence joins TRBV29-1 and TRBJ1-5; D perhaps matches TRBD1 (5 bases). The germline V gene has CDR1 SQVTM and CDR2 ANQGSEA. The CDR3 has 15 residues. Trimming stripped 4 bases from V and 2 bases from J, with 15 bases between. The CDR3: CSVALPGGGNQPQHF. DNA for the CDR3: TGCAGCGTTGCTCTGCCGGGGGGTGGCAATCAGCCCCAGCATTTT.

The chain carries TRBV13 and TRBJ2-1, with TRBD2 matching over 8 bases. The CDR3 consists of 15 residues. In germline, CDR1 is PRHDT, CDR2 FYEKMQ (reference sequence). Trimming removed 5 bases from V and 2 bases from J; junction bases left unmatched: 5. The CDR3 region has the DNA TGTGCCAGCAGCCCGAGCGGGGGTGCCTACAATGAGCAGTTCTTC. It codes for CASSPSGGAYNEQFF.

The chain links TRBV6-6 to TRBJ1-2, with 9 bases lining up with TRBD1. CDR1 and CDR2 from the germline V gene are MNHNY and SVGAGI (reference sequence). Germline trimming cut 2 bases from V and 3 bases from J; bases unmatched to any gene: 4. The CDR3 has 15 amino acids. The DNA of the CDR3 is TGTGCCAGCAGTTACGGGACAGGGAAAGACTATGGCTACACCTTC. Protein product: CASSYGTGKDYGYTF.

This chain connects TRBV7-2 to TRBJ1-4; a weak D match, TRBD1 (5 bases). The germline gives CDR1 SGHTA, CDR2 FQGNSA. This CDR3 has 12 amino acids. V was cut by 1 base and J by 13 bases, with 10 bases left in between. The CDR3: CASSLDTQVLFF. The CDR3 DNA reads TGTGCCAGCAGCTTAGATACACAGGTACTGTTTTTT.

The rearrangement uses TRBV6-5 and TRBJ1-5; D is perhaps TRBD1 (6 bases). The CDR3 runs to 15 residues. CDR1 is MNHEY, CDR2 SVGAGI, per germline. The ends were cut back, 4 bases at V and 7 bases at J, with 17 bases in the middle. The CDR3 DNA is TGTGCCAGCAGTTCCAACCAACAGGGAGACCAGCCCCAGCATTTT. Translating it yields CASSSNQQGDQPQHF.